The rows below give T cell receptor beta chains drawn from one sample of a study of brain T cells in children with intractable seizures. Repertoires were generated with immunoSEQ multiplex PCR, while TCRdb's copy carries only in-frame clones and drops some. The data hold 300,000 to 400,000 clones, with about 93% observed a single time. Sequences were derived from peripheral blood, sampled about 5 months after surgery. The source of these receptors is a boy less than two years old with tuberous sclerosis and intractable seizures. Each CDR3 is given with its conserved first and last residue. The D gene is left open where the match is weak.

j_call | v_call | d_call | cdr3_nt | cdr3_aa
TRBJ1-2 | TRBV11-3 | NA | TGTGCCCACGGGGGGGGCGTCTATGGCTACACCTTC | CAHGGGVYGYTF
TRBJ2-6 | TRBV7-9 | TRBD1 | TGTGCCAGCAGCTTAGGGACAGGTGCTGGGGCCAACGTCCTGACTTTC | CASSLGTGAGANVLTF
TRBJ2-7 | TRBV5-1 | NA | TGCGCCAGCAGCTTGGCCGAGTTCGCCTACGAGCAGTACTTC | CASSLAEFAYEQYF
TRBJ2-1 | TRBV7-6 | NA | TGTGCCAGCAGCTTAAGTCAATGGGAAAGAGGGAATGAGCAGTTCTTC | CASSLSQWERGNEQFF
TRBJ1-2 | TRBV4-2 | NA | TGTGCCAGCGCCCTCTGGGGAGTTGATAACTATGGCTACACCTTC | CASALWGVDNYGYTF
TRBJ2-3 | TRBV27 | NA | TGTGCCAGCAGTGCATTAGCCTCTAGCACAGATACGCAGTATTTT | CASSALASSTDTQYF
TRBJ1-2 | TRBV4-2 | NA | TGTGCCAGCAGCCAAGATCTAACTGCTGGCTACACCTTC | CASSQDLTAGYTF
TRBJ1-1 | TRBV12-3/TRBV12-4 | NA | TGTGCCAGCAGCGCCCGGTATGACACTGAAGCTTTCTTT | CASSARYDTEAFF
TRBJ2-2 | TRBV7-7 | NA | TGTGCTAGCAGCTTAGTAGGGGCCCCGAACACCGGGGAGCTGTTTTTT | CASSLVGAPNTGELFF
TRBJ2-7 | TRBV5-5 | NA | TGTGCCAGCAGCTTGATGGTCGGGGGCTACGAGCAGTACTTC | CASSLMVGGYEQYF